This T cell receptor (beta chain) was recorded in a study of T-cell reconstitution after alpha-beta-depleted transplantation in children (dated by TCRdb to the mid-2010s). Looking at the study overall: Using TCR repertoire profiling, the study quantitatively followed how T-cell immune reconstitution unfolded in children after TCRalphabeta/CD19-depleted allogeneic hematopoietic cell transplantation.

From the cysteine up to the phenylalanine, the CDR3 has a length of 15 residues. Only the CDR3 DNA is retained, 45 bases long and in frame from the first base. V is pruned by 5 bases and J by 9 bases, leaving 8 bases of the junction without a gene match. Reading the germline V gene gives CDR1 SGHRS and CDR2 YFSETQ. Remarks on this clonotype: This receptor's antigen is unknown. The input lacks base qualities; no much larger clone sits a single base away.

Library preparation used PCR. Sequencing relied on an Illumina HiSeq 2500. TCR library preparation used molecular barcoding, with unique molecular identifiers applied to normalize quantification of the TCRbeta repertoire. TCRdb reanalyzed the raw reads on its own, using fastp at Q25 for trimming and MiXCR for clone calling, and kept in-frame beta chains. Each entry merges the rows of one CDR3 protein and shows their most common DNA and genes. For this sample the table gives approximately 510,000 distinct CDR3 sequences, of which around 20% were detected only once. Over 3% of the sample is in the top ten clones.

Sequences were derived from PBMCs from the stem cell graft donor, sampled from the stem cell graft. The TCR sequence derives from a human donor who donated a stem cell graft to a child with acute lymphoblastic leukemia. Recombination joined TRBV5-1 with TRBJ2-1, with 13 junctional bases fitting TRBD2. The CDR3 loop reads CASSWGLAGPPEQFF. DNA sequence: TGCGCCAGCAGTTGGGGACTAGCGGGACCCCCTGAGCAGTTCTTC.